This passage covers 2 T cell receptor beta chains from one sample sequenced in a study of shared clonotypes between healthy human individuals. The data were produced by immunoSEQ multiplex PCR, yet TCRdb's version contains in-frame clones alone and is incomplete. The sample contains fewer than 1.6 million clones, approximately 98.5% of which appear only once. The specimen sequenced was naive CD4+ T cells sorted from blood. As to subset: CD45RA+ positively selected. Every receptor here comes from a man aged 25-45 years in good health.

The rearrangement uses TRBV6-5 and TRBJ1-5, with a weak D call TRBD1 (6 bases). CDR1 MNHEY and CDR2 SVGAGI come from the germline V gene. This CDR3 spans 12 amino acids. Trimming shortened V by 8 bases and J by 6 bases, and 11 bases separated the two germline ends. CDR3 amino acids: CASATGTQPQHF. CDR3 coding DNA: TGTGCCAGCGCCACAGGGACTCAGCCCCAGCATTTT.

The V gene is TRBV6-1, the J gene TRBJ1-1; D remains ambiguous. Trimming pared 0 bases from V and 8 bases from J, leaving 7 bases between. The V gene's germline CDR1 is MNHNS and CDR2 SASEGT. The CDR3 is 12 amino acids. CDR3 amino acids: CASSEADPEAFF. CDR3 nucleotide sequence: TGTGCCAGCAGTGAAGCGGATCCCGAAGCTTTCTTT.